This T cell receptor (beta chain) stems from a study of cytomegalovirus exposure and HLA in healthy donors. A word on this clone: Its antigen remains unknown.

The PCR contained 60 Vbeta and 13 Jbeta primers. Clones were sequenced by immunoSEQ multiplex PCR, and TCRdb holds only the in-frame ones, with some missing. The table counts more than 95,000 clones; under 2.5% lies in the top ten. Overall study results and limits: In vitro experiments confirmed that a few CMV-associated chains were specific for CMV antigens. Available immune exposure information covered CMV serostatus only.

This TCR was sampled from a man in his forties in good health and CMV-seronegative. Sequencing input: PBMCs.

The CDR3 bases are TGTGCCAGCAGCTTTTCGGCTAGCGGACTATACAATGAGCAGTTCTTC. Amino acids: CASSFSASGLYNEQFF. The chain joins TRBV5-4 to TRBJ2-1; 7 bases match TRBD2. This CDR3 has 16 amino acids. Looked up from germline, CDR1 is SGHNT and CDR2 is YYREEE (reference sequence). The V and J ends lost 2 bases and 4 bases, in that order; junction bases with no gene match: 9.